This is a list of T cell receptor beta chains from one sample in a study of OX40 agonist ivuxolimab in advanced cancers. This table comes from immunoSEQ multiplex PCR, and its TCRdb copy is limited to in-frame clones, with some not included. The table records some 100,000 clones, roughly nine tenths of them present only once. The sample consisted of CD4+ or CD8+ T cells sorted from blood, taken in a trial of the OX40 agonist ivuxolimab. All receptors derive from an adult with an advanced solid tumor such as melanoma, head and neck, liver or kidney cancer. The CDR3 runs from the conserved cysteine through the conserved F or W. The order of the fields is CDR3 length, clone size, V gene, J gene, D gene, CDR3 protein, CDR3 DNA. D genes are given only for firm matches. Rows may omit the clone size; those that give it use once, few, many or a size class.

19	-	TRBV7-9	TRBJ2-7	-	CASSTSTGHRTEKLYEQYF	TGTGCCAGCAGCACAAGTACGGGACACCGAACCGAAAAACTCTACGAGCAGTACTTC
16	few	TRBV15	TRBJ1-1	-	CATSRDQGRGGTEAFF	TGTGCCACCAGCAGAGATCAGGGCAGGGGAGGGACTGAAGCTTTCTTT
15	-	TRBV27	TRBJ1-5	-	CASSLGLTSNQPQHF	TGTGCCAGCAGTTTAGGACTGACTAGCAATCAGCCCCAGCATTTT
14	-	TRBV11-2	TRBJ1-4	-	CASRRPGTTEKLFF	TGTGCCAGCAGACGACCTGGGACGACTGAAAAACTGTTTTTT
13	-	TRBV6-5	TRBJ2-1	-	CASSLGLRNEQFF	TGTGCCAGCAGTTTGGGACTCCGCAATGAGCAGTTCTTC
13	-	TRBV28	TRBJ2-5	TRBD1	CASSLDREETQYF	TGTGCCAGCAGTTTAGACAGGGAAGAGACCCAGTACTTC
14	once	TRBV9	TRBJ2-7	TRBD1	CASSLGQGGNKQYF	TGTGCCAGCAGTTTGGGACAGGGAGGCAACAAGCAGTACTTC
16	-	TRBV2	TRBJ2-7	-	CASSEYGVLTPYEQYF	TGTGCCAGCAGTGAATATGGGGTACTTACCCCCTACGAGCAGTACTTC
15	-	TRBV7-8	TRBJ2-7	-	CASSPPGASSYEQYF	TGTGCCAGCAGCCCCCCGGGGGCGAGCTCCTACGAGCAGTACTTC
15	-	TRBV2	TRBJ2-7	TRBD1	CASSEMDRVTYEQYF	TGTGCCAGCAGTGAAATGGACAGGGTTACCTACGAGCAGTACTTC
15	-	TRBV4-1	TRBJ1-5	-	CASSYRYTSNQPQHF	TGCGCCAGCAGCTATCGTTACACTAGCAATCAGCCCCAGCATTTT
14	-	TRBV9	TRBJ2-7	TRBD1	CASSDRDRVGSQYF	TGTGCCAGCAGCGACCGGGACAGGGTCGGTTCGCAGTACTTC
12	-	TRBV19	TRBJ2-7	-	CASSAGDYEQYF	TGTGCCAGTAGTGCCGGGGACTACGAGCAGTACTTC
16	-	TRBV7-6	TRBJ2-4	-	CASSLAGPLAKNIQYF	TGTGCCAGCAGCTTAGCAGGACCTCTAGCCAAAAACATTCAGTACTTC
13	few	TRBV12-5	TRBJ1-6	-	CASGSGWNSPLHF	TGTGCTAGTGGTTCCGGGTGGAATTCACCCCTCCACTTT
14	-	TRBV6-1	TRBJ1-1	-	CASSDTGSNTEAFF	TGTGCCAGCAGTGATACAGGCTCAAACACTGAAGCTTTCTTT
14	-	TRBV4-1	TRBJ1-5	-	CASSQDGGNQPQHF	TGCGCCAGCAGCCAAGATGGGGGAAATCAGCCCCAGCATTTT
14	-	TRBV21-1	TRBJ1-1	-	CASRVWLLNTEAFF	TGTGCCAGCAGGGTTTGGTTGTTGAACACTGAAGCTTTCTTT
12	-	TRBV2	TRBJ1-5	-	CASSLLWQPQHF	TGTGCCAGCAGTCTCTTGTGGCAGCCCCAGCATTTT
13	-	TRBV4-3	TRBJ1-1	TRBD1	CASSQTGVTEAFF	TGCGCCAGCAGCCAGACAGGGGTTACTGAAGCTTTCTTT
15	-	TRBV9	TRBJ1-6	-	CASTNGGKEGSPLHF	TGTGCCAGCACCAATGGCGGAAAGGAGGGTTCACCCCTCCACTTT
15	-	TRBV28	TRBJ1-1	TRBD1	CASSLTGGGFTEAFF	TGTGCCAGCAGTTTAACAGGGGGGGGCTTCACTGAAGCTTTCTTT
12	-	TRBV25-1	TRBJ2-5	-	CASSELSETQYF	TGTGCCAGCAGTGAGCTAAGCGAGACCCAGTACTTC
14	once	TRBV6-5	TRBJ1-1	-	CASSYGRTNTEAFF	TGTGCCAGCAGTTACGGGCGGACGAACACTGAAGCTTTCTTT
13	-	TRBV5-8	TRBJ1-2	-	CASSLRGNYGYTF	TGTGCCAGCAGCTTGCGAGGGAATTATGGCTACACCTTC
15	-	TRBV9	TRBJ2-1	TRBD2	CASSPGGGLYNEQFF	TGTGCCAGCAGCCCCGGGGGGGGGCTTTACAATGAGCAGTTCTTC
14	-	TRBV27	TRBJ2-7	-	CASSLSPEIGEQYF	TGTGCCAGCAGTTTATCTCCAGAAATTGGCGAGCAGTACTTC
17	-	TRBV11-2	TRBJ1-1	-	CASSLGLEGRGYTEAFF	TGTGCCAGCAGCTTAGGGCTCGAGGGGAGGGGGTACACTGAAGCTTTCTTT
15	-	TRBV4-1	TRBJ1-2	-	CASSQGPGSDYGYTF	TGCGCCAGCAGCCAAGGGCCGGGGAGTGACTATGGCTACACCTTC
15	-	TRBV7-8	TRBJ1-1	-	CASSLRLVANTEAFF	TGTGCCAGCAGCTTAAGGCTAGTGGCCAACACTGAAGCTTTCTTT
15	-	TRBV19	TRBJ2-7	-	CASSISRARSYEQYF	TGTGCCAGTAGTATATCCAGGGCTCGTTCCTACGAGCAGTACTTC
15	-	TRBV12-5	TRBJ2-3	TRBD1	CASGWGQGASDTQYF	TGTGCTAGTGGTTGGGGACAGGGGGCTTCAGATACGCAGTATTTT
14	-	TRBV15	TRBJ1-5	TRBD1	CATSRARGNQPQHF	TGTGCCACCAGCAGAGCCAGGGGGAATCAGCCCCAGCATTTT
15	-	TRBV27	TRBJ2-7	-	CASSLRMGALYEQYF	TGTGCCAGCAGTCTACGCATGGGGGCCCTTTACGAGCAGTACTTC
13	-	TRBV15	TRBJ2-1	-	CATSDVPHNEQFF	TGTGCCACCAGCGACGTCCCACACAATGAGCAGTTCTTC
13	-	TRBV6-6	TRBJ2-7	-	CASSYRDTYEQYF	TGTGCCAGCAGTTACCGGGACACCTACGAGCAGTACTTC
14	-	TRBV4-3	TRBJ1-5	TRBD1	CASSPGQENQPQHF	TGCGCCAGCAGCCCCGGACAGGAGAATCAGCCCCAGCATTTT
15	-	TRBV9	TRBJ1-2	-	CASSPGQTTNYGYTF	TGTGCCAGCAGCCCCGGACAGACTACTAACTATGGCTACACCTTC
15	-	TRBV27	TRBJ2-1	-	CASSPMTGSYNEQFF	TGTGCCAGCAGTCCGATGACAGGCTCCTACAATGAGCAGTTCTTC
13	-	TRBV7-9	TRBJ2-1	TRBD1	CASSRGTGDEQFF	TGTGCCAGCAGCCGCGGGACAGGGGATGAGCAGTTCTTC
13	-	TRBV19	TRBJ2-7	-	CASSIAPAYEQYF	TGTGCCAGTAGTATCGCGCCCGCCTACGAGCAGTACTTC
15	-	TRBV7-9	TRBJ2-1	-	CASSSEGGPYNEQFF	TGTGCCAGCAGCTCCGAGGGGGGTCCCTACAATGAGCAGTTCTTC
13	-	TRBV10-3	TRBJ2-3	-	CAISDLGTDTQYF	TGTGCCATCAGTGATTTGGGCACAGATACGCAGTATTTT
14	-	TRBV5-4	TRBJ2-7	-	CASSVHRSSYEQYF	TGTGCCAGCAGCGTGCATAGGAGCTCCTACGAGCAGTACTTC
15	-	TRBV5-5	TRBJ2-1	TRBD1	CASSFAFTGGNEQFF	TGTGCCAGCAGTTTTGCGTTCACAGGGGGCAATGAGCAGTTCTTC
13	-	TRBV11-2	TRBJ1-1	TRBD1	CASRLTGGTEAFF	TGTGCCAGCAGACTCACAGGGGGCACTGAAGCTTTCTTT
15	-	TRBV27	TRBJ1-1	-	CASRDSPTGTTEAFF	TGTGCCAGCAGAGACTCACCCACGGGGACAACTGAAGCTTTCTTT
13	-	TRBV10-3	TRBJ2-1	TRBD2	CAISGYGRDEQFF	TGTGCCATCAGTGGGTACGGGAGGGATGAGCAGTTCTTC
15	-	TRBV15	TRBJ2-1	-	CATSRVANSYNEQFF	TGTGCCACCAGCAGGGTAGCAAATTCCTACAATGAGCAGTTCTTC
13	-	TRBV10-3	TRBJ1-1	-	CAISETPGTEAFF	TGTGCCATCAGTGAGACCCCTGGGACTGAAGCTTTCTTT
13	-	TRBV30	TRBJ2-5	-	CAWSRVYQETQYF	TGTGCCTGGAGTCGGGTTTACCAAGAGACCCAGTACTTC
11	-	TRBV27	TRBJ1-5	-	CASGLGQPQHF	TGTGCCAGCGGTTTGGGGCAGCCCCAGCATTTT
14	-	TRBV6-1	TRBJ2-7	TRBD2	CASSVGGRFYEQYF	TGTGCCAGCAGTGTAGGCGGGAGATTCTACGAGCAGTACTTC
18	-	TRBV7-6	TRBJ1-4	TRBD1	CASSPQTGGLVLDEKLFF	TGTGCCAGCAGCCCTCAGACAGGGGGGTTGGTTCTCGATGAAAAACTGTTTTTT
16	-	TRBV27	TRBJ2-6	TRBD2	CASSLLAGAGANVLTF	TGTGCCAGCAGTTTACTAGCGGGGGCTGGGGCCAACGTCCTGACTTTC
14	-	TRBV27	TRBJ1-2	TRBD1	CASSSQGSPYGYTF	TGTGCCAGCAGTTCACAGGGGTCCCCCTATGGCTACACCTTC
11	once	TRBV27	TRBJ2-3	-	CASKTGDTQYF	TGTGCCAGCAAAACTGGGGATACGCAGTATTTT
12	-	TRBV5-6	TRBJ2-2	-	CASSLYTGELFF	TGTGCCAGCAGCTTGTATACCGGGGAGCTGTTTTTT
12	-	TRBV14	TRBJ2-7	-	CASSHGTYEQYF	TGTGCCAGCAGCCACGGGACCTACGAGCAGTACTTC